A single T cell receptor (beta chain) is shown here with its context. These data are taken from a study of blood T cell repertoires in COVID-19. Clones were sequenced by immunoSEQ multiplex PCR, and TCRdb holds only the in-frame ones, with some missing. The sample yields some 400,000 clones, approximately 89% seen once. Germline V gene sequence: CDR1 SGHDN, CDR2 FVKESK. The CDR3 is made up of 16 amino acids. Trimming stripped 2 bases from V and 1 base from J, with 14 bases between. Sequences were obtained from PBMCs or T cells enriched from blood (not recorded which). V is TRBV14 and J is TRBJ1-1, with D unresolved. This receptor was taken from a woman in her thirties or forties who had been exposed to COVID-19. Written as DNA, the CDR3 is TGTGCCAGCAGCCAACAGAGGGCTCTTGCGAACACTGAAGCTTTCTTT. This gives the protein CASSQQRALANTEAFF.